The source of this T cell receptor (beta chain) is a study of T cell repertoires in cytomegalovirus infection. Study overall: Recently identified HLA-C-restricted and well-studied HLA-B-restricted CMV epitopes were used. Matching HLA type, along with CMV infection, was indicated by public TCR beta signatures.

Study findings and constraints: Ex vivo, HLA-C-restricted CMV-specific TCR beta clonotypes prevailed over the rest of the response.

A note on this clonotype: Antigen specificity is unknown.

This CDR3 region has 14 residues. Germline values: CDR1 SGHDT, CDR2 YYEEEE. The ends lost 3 bases at V and 6 bases at J; junction bases unmatched: 6. MiXCR, run by TCRdb on the reads, gives a single entry per CDR3 protein. The sample contains 80,000 or so distinct CDR3 sequences, about 40% of which appear only once. The V and J genes are TRBV5-6 and TRBJ2-1, with 7 nucleotides matching TRBD2. The sequenced sample was CD8+ T cells from cultured PBMCs, obtained from culture after CMV antigen stimulation. This clonotype was obtained from a human donor in good health (CMV status not recorded). Some clones in this sample may be carry-over from other donors' samples. CDR3 region: CASSSSGEFNEQFF. Written as DNA, the CDR3 is TGTGCCAGCAGCTCGAGCGGGGAGTTCAATGAGCAGTTCTTC.